One sample yielded the 8 T cell receptor beta chains listed below, sequenced in a study of blood T cell repertoires in COVID-19. This table comes from immunoSEQ multiplex PCR, and its TCRdb copy is limited to in-frame clones, with some not included. This table holds a few hundred thousand clones, over 65% found once. The sample comprised peripheral blood. These TCRs come from a woman of 80 years or more with acute or convalescent COVID-19.

The rearrangement links TRBV11-3 to TRBJ2-3; 9 positions match TRBD2. The germline V gene encodes CDR1 SGHNT and CDR2 YENEEA. The CDR3 is 16 residues long. Trimming at V came to 0 bases and at J to 8 bases, leaving 9 bases not matched to a gene. The CDR3 DNA reads TGTGCCAGCAGCTTAGATCGAAGCGGGGGGCGGGGTACGCAGTATTTT. Protein product: CASSLDRSGGRGTQYF.

The genes are TRBV5-1 and TRBJ1-3; D is ambiguous. V was shortened by 4 bases and J by 1 base, with 12 bases between the two germline ends. The CDR3 is made up of 15 amino acids. Looked up from germline, CDR1 is SGHRS and CDR2 is YFSETQ. CDR3 nucleotide sequence: TGCGCCAGCAGCCCCCGGGCGGGGTCTGGAAACACCATATATTTT. Residues: CASSPRAGSGNTIYF.

This chain links TRBV6-5 with TRBJ2-1, with TRBD1 identical over 9 bases. Germline V gene sequence: CDR1 MNHEY, CDR2 SVGAGI. J gave up 3 bases and V 6 bases, and 3 bases lay outside the gene matches. This CDR3 has 14 amino acids. The CDR3 nucleotides read TGTGCCAGCAGGACAGGGGGTCTCTACAATGAGCAGTTCTTC. Protein sequence: CASRTGGLYNEQFF.

The chain joins TRBV27 to TRBJ1-5, with 10 nucleotides matching TRBD1. Germline CDR1 MNHEY, CDR2 SMNVEV (reference sequence). The CDR3 loop spans 16 amino acids. The V and J ends lost 5 bases and 5 bases, in that order; junction bases with no gene match: 9. This CDR3 is CASSPYRDRGYQPQHF. DNA of the CDR3: TGTGCCAGCAGTCCCTACCGGGACAGGGGTTATCAGCCCCAGCATTTT.

The chain carries TRBV5-1 and TRBJ2-5, with 8 bases identical to TRBD1. Germline assignment: CDR1 SGHRS and CDR2 YFSETQ. After removal of 3 bases from V and 4 bases from J, the junction contained 5 bases not matched to a gene. The CDR3 extends over 14 amino acids. Written as DNA, the CDR3 is TGCGCCAGCAGCTCCGGACAGGGCTCAGAGACCCAGTACTTC. Translating gives CASSSGQGSETQYF. The whole variable domain, remainder taken from reference TRBV5-1 and TRBJ2-5, is KAGVTQTPRYLIKTRGQQVTLSCSPISGHRSVSWYQQTPGQGLQFLFEYFSETQRNKGNFPGRFSGRQFSNSRSEMNVSTLELGDSALYLCASSSGQGSETQYFGPGTRLLVL.

The rearrangement joins TRBV7-6 to TRBJ2-1; 7 positions agree with TRBD2. This CDR3 comprises 19 residues. With V trimmed by 3 bases and J by 7 bases, 21 bases remained unmatched. The V gene's germline CDR1 is SGHVS and CDR2 FNYEAQ. CDR3 sequence (DNA): TGTGCCAGCAGCTTGTCTCAGCGGGGATTGGTTAAGGCGGGGAATGAGCAGTTCTTC. Its protein product is CASSLSQRGLVKAGNEQFF.

V is TRBV14 and J is TRBJ2-7, with TRBD1 matching over 10 bases. Germline loops: CDR1 SGHDN, CDR2 FVKESK. The J segment lost 5 bases and the V segment lost 6 bases, leaving 7 bases of the junction unmatched. The CDR3 totals 14 residues. This chain's CDR3 is CASSSDRGPNEQYF. For the CDR3, the DNA is TGTGCCAGCAGTTCAGACAGGGGGCCCAACGAGCAGTACTTC.

The chain combines TRBV25-1 with TRBJ2-5, with 9 bases fitting TRBD2. There are 14 residues in the CDR3. V gave up 4 bases and J gave up 5 bases; unmatched junction bases: 5. CDR1 is MGHDK and CDR2 is SYGVNS in the germline V gene. Written as DNA, the CDR3 is TGTGCCAGCAGTGTAGCGGGAGCTGGGGAGACCCAGTACTTC. It codes for CASSVAGAGETQYF.